The next 6 T cell receptor beta chains were all read from a single sample in a study of blood T cell repertoires in COVID-19. Measured with immunoSEQ multiplex PCR; TCRdb has only the in-frame clones, and not every one. The sample records about 170,000 clones, roughly four fifths being singletons. Sequencing was performed on peripheral blood. The receptors here all came from a man aged 65 to 85 with active or convalescent COVID-19.

The chain employs TRBV28 and TRBJ2-6, with D unresolved. Germline CDR1 MDHEN, CDR2 SYDVKM. The CDR3 length is 15 residues. Between the trimmed V and J ends, which lost 3 bases and 1 base, there was a span of 7 bases. The CDR3 reads CASSLPTSGANVLTF. The CDR3 nucleotides are TGTGCCAGCAGTTTGCCGACTTCTGGGGCCAACGTCCTGACTTTC.

This chain uses TRBV5-1 with TRBJ2-5; 8 bases are a match to TRBD1. Trimming took 3 bases from V and 1 from J; bases not matched to a gene: 5. The length of the CDR3 is 15 residues. Germline lookup yields CDR1 SGHRS and CDR2 YFSETQ. CDR3 nucleotide sequence: TGCGCCAGCAGCTCCCCGGGACAGGTCCAAGAGACCCAGTACTTC. The encoded protein is CASSSPGQVQETQYF.

This chain uses TRBV11-3 with TRBJ2-7; the match to TRBD2 covers 11 bases. The germline V gene encodes CDR1 SGHNT and CDR2 YENEEA. V gave up 3 bases and J gave up 4 bases; unmatched junction bases: 5. CDR3 length: 15 residues. Written as DNA, the CDR3 is TGTGCCAGCAGCTTCCGCGGGACTAGCGGATACGAGCAGTACTTC. It encodes CASSFRGTSGYEQYF.

The chain recombines TRBV5-5 with TRBJ1-4; D remains unclear. Germline CDR1 SGHKS, CDR2 YYEKEE (reference sequence). The CDR3 is made up of 16 amino acids. The V end was cut by 0 bases, the J end by 0 bases, with 9 bases between. This CDR3 reads CASSLVRDSTNEKLFF. CDR3 DNA sequence: TGTGCCAGCAGCTTGGTTAGAGATTCAACTAATGAAAAACTGTTTTTT.

The chain uses TRBV9 and TRBJ2-1; 7 positions match TRBD2. Losses at the gene ends were 0 bases for V and 9 bases for J; bases not matched to a gene: 6. The CDR3 loop spans 14 amino acids. Germline loops: CDR1 SGDLS, CDR2 YYNGEE. CDR3 loop: CASSVAPGGAEQFF. The CDR3 DNA reads as TGTGCCAGCAGCGTAGCCCCGGGGGGTGCTGAGCAGTTCTTC.

The chain combines TRBV7-8 with TRBJ1-2; the match to TRBD1 covers 8 bases. The J segment lost 2 bases and the V segment lost 1 base, leaving 3 bases of the junction unmatched. The CDR3 is 15 amino acids. CDR1 and CDR2 (germline): SGHVS, FQNEAQ. The CDR3 region is CASSLGQGANYGYTF. The CDR3 DNA follows: TGTGCCAGCAGCTTAGGCCAGGGGGCCAACTATGGCTACACCTTC.